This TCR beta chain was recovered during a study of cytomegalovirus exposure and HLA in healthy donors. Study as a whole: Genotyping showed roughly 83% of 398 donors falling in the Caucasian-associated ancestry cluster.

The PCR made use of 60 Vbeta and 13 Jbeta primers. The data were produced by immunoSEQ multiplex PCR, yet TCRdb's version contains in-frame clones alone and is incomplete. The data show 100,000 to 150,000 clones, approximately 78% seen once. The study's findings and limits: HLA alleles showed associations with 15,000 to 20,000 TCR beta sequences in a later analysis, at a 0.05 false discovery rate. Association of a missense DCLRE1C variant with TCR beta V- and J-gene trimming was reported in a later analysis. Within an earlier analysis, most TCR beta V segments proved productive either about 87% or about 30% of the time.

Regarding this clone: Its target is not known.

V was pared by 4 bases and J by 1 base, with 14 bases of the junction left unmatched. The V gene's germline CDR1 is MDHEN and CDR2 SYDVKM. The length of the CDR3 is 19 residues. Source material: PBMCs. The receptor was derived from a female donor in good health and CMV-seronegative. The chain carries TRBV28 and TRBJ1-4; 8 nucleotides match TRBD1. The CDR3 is CASSYPPTGGQETNEKLFF. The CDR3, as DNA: TGTGCCAGCAGTTACCCCCCAACAGGGGGGCAAGAAACTAATGAAAAACTGTTTTTT.